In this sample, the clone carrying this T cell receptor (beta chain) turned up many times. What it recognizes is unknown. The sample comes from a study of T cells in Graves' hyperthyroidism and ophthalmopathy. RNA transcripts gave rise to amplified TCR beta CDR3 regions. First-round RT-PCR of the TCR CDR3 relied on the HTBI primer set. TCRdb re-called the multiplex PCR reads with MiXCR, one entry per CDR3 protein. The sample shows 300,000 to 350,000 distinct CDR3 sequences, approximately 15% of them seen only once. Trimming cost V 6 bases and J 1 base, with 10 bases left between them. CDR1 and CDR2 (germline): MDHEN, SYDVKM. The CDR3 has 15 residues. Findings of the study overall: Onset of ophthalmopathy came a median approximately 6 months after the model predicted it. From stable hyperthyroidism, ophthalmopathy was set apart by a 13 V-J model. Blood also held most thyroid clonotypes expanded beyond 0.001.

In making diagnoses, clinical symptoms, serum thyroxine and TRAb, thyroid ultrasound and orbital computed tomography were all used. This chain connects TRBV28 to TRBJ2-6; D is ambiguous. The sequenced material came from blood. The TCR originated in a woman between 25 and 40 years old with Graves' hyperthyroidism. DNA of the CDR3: TGTGCCAGCAGCCGGCAAAGGTCTGGGGCCAACGTCCTGACTTTC. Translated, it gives CASSRQRSGANVLTF.